The 20 T cell receptor beta chains listed next were all sequenced from one sample in a study of chemoradiotherapy in HPV16-positive cancers. Here immunoSEQ multiplex PCR was the method, and the copy in TCRdb shows in-frame clones only, minus some. Among some 10,000 clones listed, around two thirds were seen once. This material was obtained from a patient who underwent chemoradiotherapy. The receptor set was obtained from a human donor with HPV-associated anogenital cancer.

This clone was seen only a few times. V usage is TRBV2 and J usage is TRBJ1-2; no definite D call. V dropped 8 bases and J dropped 3 bases, with 22 bases sitting between them. Germline CDR1 is SNHLY and CDR2 is FYNNEI. The CDR3 consists of 16 residues. CDR3 region: CASAGEQDGIDYGYTF. CDR3 nucleotides: TGTGCCAGCGCCGGGGAGCAGGACGGGATCGACTATGGCTACACCTTC.

The chain is built from TRBV6-1 and TRBJ1-2; possibly TRBD1 for D (5 bases). V was pared by 2 bases and J by 8 bases, with 12 bases between. CDR1 and CDR2 (germline): MNHNS, SASEGT. The CDR3 runs 13 residues. DNA for the CDR3: TGTGCCAGCAGTGAACATACTCGGGACGGCTACACCTTC. This encodes CASSEHTRDGYTF.

The V call is TRBV7-2, the J call TRBJ2-7, with 7 bases that match TRBD1. The ends lost 3 bases at V and 2 bases at J; junction bases unmatched: 7. The CDR3 runs 15 residues. Looked up from germline, CDR1 is SGHTA and CDR2 is FQGNSA. CDR3 nucleotides: TGTGCCAGCAGCTTGAGCGCAGGGGGAGCCTACGAGCAGTACTTC. Translated, it gives CASSLSAGGAYEQYF. The entire variable domain, with the rest obtained from reference TRBV7-2 and TRBJ2-7, is as follows: GAGVSQSPSNKVTEKGKDVELRCDPISGHTALYWYRQSLGQGLEFLIYFQGNSAPDKSGLPSDRFSAERTGGSVSTLTIQRTQQEDSAVYLCASSLSAGGAYEQYFGPGTRLTVT.

The table lists this clone with a few counts. The J gene is TRBJ2-2, the V gene TRBV6-6; maybe TRBD1 (6 bases). The CDR3 has 15 amino acids. Germline CDR1 is MNHNY and CDR2 is SVGAGI (reference sequence). V shed 5 bases and J shed 5 bases, with 15 bases lying between them. DNA for the CDR3: TGTGCCAGCAGTCTCCAGGGGCCAGTTACCGGGGAGCTGTTTTTT. It translates to CASSLQGPVTGELFF.

V gene TRBV9 combines with J gene TRBJ2-7; 7 nucleotides match TRBD2. J was trimmed by 7 bases and V by 0 bases; bases with no gene match: 7. Germline V gives CDR1 SGDLS, CDR2 YYNGEE. The CDR3 spans 14 residues. CDR3 residues: CASSVEAGSREQYF. The CDR3 DNA follows: TGTGCCAGCAGCGTAGAAGCGGGGAGTAGAGAGCAGTACTTC.

The rearrangement uses TRBV9 and TRBJ2-1, with TRBD2 matching 15 bases. The CDR3 is 16 amino acids. The germline V gene has CDR1 SGDLS and CDR2 YYNGEE. J lost 9 bases, V lost 0 bases, and 4 bases had no gene match. The CDR3 protein is CASSVAWTSGGGEQFF. In nucleotides, the CDR3 is TGTGCCAGCAGCGTAGCGTGGACTAGCGGGGGGGGTGAGCAGTTCTTC.

The chain is built from TRBV29-1 and TRBJ2-6; D unclear. Trimming removed 6 bases at V and 0 bases at J, with 3 bases between. CDR3 length: 12 amino acids. Per germline, CDR1 SQVTM and CDR2 ANQGSEA. CDR3 sequence (DNA): TGCAGCGTCAACTCTGGGGCCAACGTCCTGACTTTC. Amino acid sequence: CSVNSGANVLTF. The variable domain in full, with the rest retrieved from reference TRBV29-1 and TRBJ2-6, is SAVISQKPSRDICQRGTSLTIQCQVDSQVTMMFWYRQQPGQSLTLIATANQGSEATYESGFVIDKFPISRPNLTFSTLTVSNMSPEDSSIYLCSVNSGANVLTFGAGSRLTVL.

The chain has TRBV5-1 and TRBJ2-3; D remains unclear. The CDR3 runs to 14 residues. Germline values: CDR1 SGHRS, CDR2 YFSETQ. V dropped 4 bases and J dropped 4 bases, with 13 bases sitting between them. CDR3 DNA sequence: TGCGCCAGCAGCCACGGCCTCAACCCAGATACGCAGTATTTT. Its translation: CASSHGLNPDTQYF.

The rearrangement uses TRBV4-1 and TRBJ2-3; TRBD1 matches 10 bases. The CDR3 spans 17 residues. Trimming cost V 4 bases and J 1 base; bases outside gene matches: 8. Looked up from germline, CDR1 is MGHRA and CDR2 is YSYEKL. The chain's CDR3 is CASSRTGGLTGTDTQYF. DNA for the CDR3: TGCGCCAGCAGCCGGACAGGGGGTCTGACGGGCACAGATACGCAGTATTTT.

This clone is classed as large. The sample has other DNA sequences that encode this CDR3 too. The CDR3 DNA reads as TGTGCCAGCAGCCCACTAGCGAGCTCCTACAATGAGCAGTTCTTC. Translating gives CASSPLASSYNEQFF. The chain employs TRBV6-5 and TRBJ2-1; the match to TRBD2 covers 7 bases. The germline V gene has CDR1 MNHEY and CDR2 SVGAGI. The J segment lost 0 bases and the V segment lost 6 bases, leaving 5 bases of the junction unmatched. The CDR3 has 15 residues.

This clone is a singleton in its sample. The chain employs TRBV19 and TRBJ1-2, with D hard to call. This CDR3 comprises 13 residues. Germline lookup yields CDR1 LNHDA and CDR2 SQIVND (reference sequence). V lost 1 base and J lost 7, with 10 bases in between. CDR3 DNA sequence: TGTGCCAGTAGTATAGCAGATATCGGTGGCTACACCTTC. This encodes CASSIADIGGYTF.

V and J are TRBV4-2 and TRBJ2-4; unclear D gene. The CDR3 contains 13 residues. CDR1 is LGHNA and CDR2 is YNFKEQ in the germline V gene. Trimming removed 0 bases from V and 10 bases from J, with 10 bases in between. The CDR3 DNA reads TGTGCCAGCAGCCAAGAGGGCCAGCTAATTCAGTACTTC. This encodes CASSQEGQLIQYF.

This clone occurred once. The V gene is TRBV7-8, the J gene TRBJ1-2; tentatively, D is TRBD1 (6 bases). Germline CDR1 is SGHVS and CDR2 is FQNEAQ. The CDR3 totals 16 residues. V gave up 1 base and J gave up 2 bases, with 14 bases separating them. CDR3 in DNA: TGTGCCAGCAGCTTAGTTCTCGGACAGAAGAACTATGGCTACACCTTC. Translated: CASSLVLGQKNYGYTF.

This chain connects TRBV2 to TRBJ1-2; the match to TRBD1 covers 7 bases. Germline-derived CDR1 and CDR2 are SNHLY and FYNNEI. V trimming: 6 bases; J trimming: 5 bases; junction bases outside the gene matches: 6. This CDR3 contains 13 residues. The CDR3 DNA follows: TGTGCCAGCAGCCGGACAGGAGAATATGGCTACACCTTC. Translated: CASSRTGEYGYTF.

This chain uses TRBV15 with TRBJ2-5; 12 bases map to TRBD1. In germline, CDR1 is LNHNV, CDR2 YYDKDF (reference sequence). The trim removed 4 bases at V and 5 bases at J, leaving 8 bases unmatched. The CDR3 is 16 amino acids. The CDR3 DNA is TGTGCCACCAGCAATACGGGACAGGGGGCGCGTGAGACCCAGTACTTC. It codes for CATSNTGQGARETQYF.

The chain combines TRBV19 with TRBJ1-6, with 7 bases aligning to TRBD1. CDR1 and CDR2 from the germline V gene are LNHDA and SQIVND (reference sequence). The V gene end was trimmed by 8 bases and the J gene end by 9 bases; junction bases not matched to a gene: 13. The CDR3 sequence is 15 residues long. The CDR3 DNA sequence: TGTGCCAGTGGCGACGGAGGACAGGCTAGTTCACCCCTCCACTTT. Protein sequence: CASGDGGQASSPLHF.

The J gene is TRBJ2-2, the V gene TRBV19, with TRBD2 matching 9 bases. Trimming removed 6 bases from V and 3 bases from J; junction bases left unmatched: 2. CDR3 length equals 14 residues. The germline gives CDR1 LNHDA, CDR2 SQIVND (reference sequence). Here the CDR3 reads CASRVAGDTGELFF. CDR3 DNA sequence: TGTGCCAGTAGAGTAGCGGGGGACACCGGGGAGCTGTTTTTT.

CDR3 DNA sequence: TGTGCCAGCAGCCAAGATAGGGGGGGCGAAGGCACCGGGGAGCTGTTTTTT. It encodes CASSQDRGGEGTGELFF. V usage is TRBV4-2 and J usage is TRBJ2-2, with a tentative D call TRBD2 (7 bases). Germline-derived CDR1 and CDR2 are LGHNA and YNFKEQ. Trimming removed 0 bases from V and 4 bases from J, with 15 bases in between. This CDR3 region has 17 residues.

The chain has TRBV20-1 and TRBJ1-1; no reliable D call. V gave up 2 bases and J gave up 5 bases, with 6 bases separating them. This CDR3 spans 11 amino acids. The germline CDR1 and CDR2 sequences are DFQATT and SNEGSKA (reference sequence). The CDR3 nucleotides are TGCAGTGCTAGACACGGAACTGAAGCTTTCTTT. Encoded protein: CSARHGTEAFF.

The rearrangement uses TRBV2 and TRBJ2-5, with 14 nucleotides matching TRBD2. This CDR3 has 16 residues. J lost 5 bases, V lost 6 bases, and 8 bases had no gene match. The germline CDR1 and CDR2 sequences are SNHLY and FYNNEI. For the CDR3, the DNA is TGTGCCAGCAGAACCAGACTAGCGGGGGGGCCGGAGACCCAGTACTTC. Amino acids: CASRTRLAGGPETQYF.